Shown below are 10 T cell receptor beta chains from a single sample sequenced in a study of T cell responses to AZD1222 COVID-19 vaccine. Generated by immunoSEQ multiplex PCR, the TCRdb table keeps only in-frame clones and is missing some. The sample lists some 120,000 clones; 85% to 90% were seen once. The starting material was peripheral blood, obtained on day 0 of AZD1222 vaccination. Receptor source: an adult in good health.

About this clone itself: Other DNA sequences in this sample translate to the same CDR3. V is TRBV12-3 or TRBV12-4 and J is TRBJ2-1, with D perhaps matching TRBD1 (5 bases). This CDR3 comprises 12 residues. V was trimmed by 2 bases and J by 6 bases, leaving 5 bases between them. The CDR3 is CASSLRGNEQFF. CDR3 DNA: TGTGCCAGCAGTTTAAGGGGCAATGAGCAGTTCTTC.

CDR3 in DNA: TGTGCCAGCAGTTACTCGGACAGGACCAACTATGGCTACACCTTC. Translated: CASSYSDRTNYGYTF. The J gene is TRBJ1-2, the V gene TRBV27; 7 positions agree with TRBD1. The CDR3 has 15 residues. The V gene end was trimmed by 4 bases and the J gene end by 2 bases; junction bases not matched to a gene: 7. In germline, CDR1 is MNHEY, CDR2 SMNVEV (reference sequence).

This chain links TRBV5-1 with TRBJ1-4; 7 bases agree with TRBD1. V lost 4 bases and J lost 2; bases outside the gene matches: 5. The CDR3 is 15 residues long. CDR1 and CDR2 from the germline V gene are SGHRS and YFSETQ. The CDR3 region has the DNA TGCGCCAGCAGCCCCGGACAGGTTACTAATGAAAAACTGTTTTTT. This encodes CASSPGQVTNEKLFF.

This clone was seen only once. This CDR3 is CASSQGRQVTEAFF. The CDR3 DNA sequence: TGTGCCAGCAGCCAAGGGAGGCAGGTGACTGAAGCTTTCTTT. This chain joins TRBV3-1 (or the pseudogene TRBV3-2) and TRBJ1-1; no reliable D call. The V end was cut by 1 base, the J end by 5 bases, with 11 bases between. The CDR3 spans 14 residues. Germline CDR1 and CDR2: LGHDT and YNNKEL (reference sequence).

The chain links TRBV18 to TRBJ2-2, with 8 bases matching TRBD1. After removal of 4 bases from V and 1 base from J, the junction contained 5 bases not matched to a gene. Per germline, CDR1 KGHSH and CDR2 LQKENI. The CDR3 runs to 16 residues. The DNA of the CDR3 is TGTGCCAGCTCACGCGGGACAGGAGAGAACACCGGGGAGCTGTTTTTT. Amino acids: CASSRGTGENTGELFF.

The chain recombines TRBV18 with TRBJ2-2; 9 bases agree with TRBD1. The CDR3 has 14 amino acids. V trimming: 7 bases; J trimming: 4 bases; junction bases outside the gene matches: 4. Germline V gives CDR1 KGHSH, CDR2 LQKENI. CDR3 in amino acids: CASFLTGGTGELFF. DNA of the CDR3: TGTGCCAGCTTCCTGACAGGGGGCACCGGGGAGCTGTTTTTT.

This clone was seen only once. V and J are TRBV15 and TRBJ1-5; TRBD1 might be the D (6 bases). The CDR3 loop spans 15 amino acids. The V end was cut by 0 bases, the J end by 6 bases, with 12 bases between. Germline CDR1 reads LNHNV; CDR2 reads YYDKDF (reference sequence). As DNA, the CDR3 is TGTGCCACCAGCAGAGATCTCTCGGGGGCTCAGCCCCAGCATTTT. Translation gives CATSRDLSGAQPQHF. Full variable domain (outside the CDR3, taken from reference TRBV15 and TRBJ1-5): DAMVIQNPRYQVTQFGKPVTLSCSQTLNHNVMYWYQQKSSQAPKLLFHYYDKDFNNEADTPDNFQSRRPNTSFCFLDIRSPGLGDTAMYLCATSRDLSGAQPQHFGDGTRLSIL.

The CDR3 spells CASSSAGQGFLYGYTF. CDR3 sequence (DNA): TGTGCCAGCAGCTCAGCGGGGCAGGGCTTCCTCTATGGCTACACCTTC. The chain carries TRBV7-2 and TRBJ1-2, with D perhaps matching TRBD1 (5 bases). The CDR3 runs 16 residues. V was shortened by 4 bases and J by 4 bases, with 19 bases between the two germline ends. CDR1 SGHTA and CDR2 FQGNSA come from the germline V gene. Full variable domain (missing parts from reference TRBV7-2 and TRBJ1-2): GAGVSQSPSNKVTEKGKDVELRCDPISGHTALYWYRQSLGQGLEFLIYFQGNSAPDKSGLPSDRFSAERTGGSVSTLTIQRTQQEDSAVYLCASSSAGQGFLYGYTFGSGTRLTVV.

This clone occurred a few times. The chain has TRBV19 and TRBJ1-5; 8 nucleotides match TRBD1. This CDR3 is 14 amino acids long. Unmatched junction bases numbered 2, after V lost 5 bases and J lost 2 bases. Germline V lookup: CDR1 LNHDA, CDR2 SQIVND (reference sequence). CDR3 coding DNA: TGTGCCAGTAGTGGACAGGGTGGCAATCAGCCCCAGCATTTT. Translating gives CASSGQGGNQPQHF.

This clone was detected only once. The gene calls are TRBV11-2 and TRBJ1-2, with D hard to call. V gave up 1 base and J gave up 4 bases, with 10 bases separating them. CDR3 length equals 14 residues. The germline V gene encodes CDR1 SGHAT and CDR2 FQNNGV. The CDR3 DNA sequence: TGTGCCAGCAGCTTAGGCTCCGGGTTCTATGGCTACACCTTC. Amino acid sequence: CASSLGSGFYGYTF.